The next 13 T cell receptor beta chains were all read from a single sample in a study of blood T cell repertoires in COVID-19 (dated by TCRdb to the early 2020s). The library came from the immunoSEQ multiplex PCR assay. Not all clones reach the TCRdb copy of this immuneACCESS table, which keeps in-frame sequences only. Checked studies attribute under half of the gap to unresolved V genes and leave the rest unexplained. Counted in this sample were approximately 150,000 clones; roughly 82% of them appeared once. The ten largest clonotypes hold approximately 4.6% of the sample. Sequencing used peripheral blood. Receptors originate from a human donor in a cohort sampled during active COVID-19.

This chain uses TRBV25-1 with TRBJ2-1, with D possibly matching TRBD2 (5 bases). Germline V gene sequence: CDR1 MGHDK, CDR2 SYGVNS. V lost 4 bases and J 9 bases, leaving 7 bases between the germline ends. There are 11 residues in the CDR3. CDR3 sequence reads: CASSGEFEQFF. The CDR3 DNA reads as TGTGCCAGCAGTGGGGAGTTTGAGCAGTTCTTC.

The rearrangement links TRBV24-1 to TRBJ2-7; D not resolved. The CDR3 contains 13 residues. Germline V gene lookup returns CDR1 KGHDR and CDR2 SFDVKD. Trimming shortened V by 7 bases and J by 5 bases, and 14 bases separated the two germline ends. The CDR3 reads CATSLTGYHEQYF. As DNA, the CDR3 is TGTGCCACCAGCCTCACGGGTTACCACGAGCAGTACTTC.

V usage is TRBV30 and J usage is TRBJ2-7, with 9 bases lining up with TRBD2. V shed 3 bases and J 12 bases; nucleotides not matched to a gene: 18. This CDR3 spans 15 amino acids. Germline-derived CDR1 and CDR2 are GTSNPN and SVGIG (reference sequence). DNA for the CDR3: TGTGCCTGGAGAACTAGCGGGTTCCCTCTCCTACGAAGGTACGTC. As protein: CAWRTSGFPLLRRYV.

With respect to this clone: Other DNA sequences of this sample code for an identical CDR3. The chain recombines TRBV5-1 with TRBJ1-2; no firm D call. The germline gives CDR1 SGHRS, CDR2 YFSETQ. The length of the CDR3 is 13 residues. V was cut by 0 bases and J by 1 base, with 4 bases left in between. The CDR3 region is CASSLGGNYGYTF. The CDR3 DNA sequence: TGCGCCAGCAGCTTGGGCGGTAACTATGGCTACACCTTC.

In this sample, this clone turned up once. The chain combines TRBV24-1 with TRBJ2-1, with a tentative D call TRBD1 (6 bases). Per the germline V gene, CDR1 is KGHDR and CDR2 is SFDVKD. V was pared by 4 bases and J by 0 bases, with 21 bases between. This CDR3 has 19 residues. The chain's CDR3 is CATSEKPGRDKSSYNEQFF. The CDR3 bases are TGTGCCACCAGTGAAAAGCCCGGCCGGGACAAGAGCTCCTACAATGAGCAGTTCTTC.

V gene TRBV6-5 combines with J gene TRBJ2-5; D perhaps matches TRBD1 (5 bases). V lost 0 bases to trimming and J lost 5 bases, with 10 bases between them. Germline CDR1 is MNHEY and CDR2 is SVGAGI. This CDR3 spans 14 amino acids. CDR3 region: CASSYSRKGETQYF. The CDR3, as DNA: TGTGCCAGCAGTTACTCGCGGAAGGGGGAGACCCAGTACTTC.

The CDR3 sequence is CASSFGSQPQHF. The CDR3, as DNA: TGTGCCAGCAGTTTCGGGAGTCAGCCCCAGCATTTT. The J gene is TRBJ1-5, the V gene TRBV28; D uncertain. The CDR3 extends over 12 amino acids. Between the trimmed V and J ends, which lost 3 bases and 6 bases, there was a span of 6 bases. Germline lookup yields CDR1 MDHEN and CDR2 SYDVKM.

The CDR3 DNA reads as TGCAGCGTGGGGGGACAGGGCGGAGGTACGCAGTATTTT. Protein: CSVGGQGGGTQYF. The J gene is TRBJ2-3, the V gene TRBV29-1, with 9 nucleotides matching TRBD1. Germline values: CDR1 SQVTM, CDR2 ANQGSEA. The CDR3 is made up of 13 amino acids. V lost 6 bases to trimming and J lost 8 bases; unmatched junction nucleotides: 9.

V and J are TRBV2 and TRBJ2-7, with 8 bases identical to TRBD1. With V trimmed by 6 bases and J by 6 bases, 7 bases remained unmatched. The CDR3 runs to 13 residues. The V gene's germline CDR1 is SNHLY and CDR2 FYNNEI. CDR3 in amino acids: CASSRTGSGEQYV. Here the CDR3 DNA reads TGTGCCAGCAGCAGGACAGGGTCCGGCGAGCAGTACGTC.

This clone came up a few times. This chain uses TRBV5-4 with TRBJ2-7, with 11 bases matching TRBD1. V lost 4 bases, J lost 2 bases, and 8 bases stayed unmatched. This CDR3 comprises 16 residues. Germline CDR1 and CDR2: SGHNT and YYREEE (reference sequence). Here the CDR3 reads CASSPSPGQGAYEQYV. The CDR3 DNA follows: TGTGCCAGCAGCCCATCCCCGGGACAGGGGGCCTACGAGCAGTACGTC.

V and J are TRBV5-1 and TRBJ1-5; D is possibly TRBD1 (5 bases). This CDR3 region has 14 residues. Between the trimmed V and J ends, which lost 3 bases and 3 bases, there was a span of 10 bases. CDR1 and CDR2 (germline): SGHRS, YFSETQ. CDR3 sequence: CASSSGLNNQPQHF. CDR3 in DNA: TGCGCCAGCAGCTCGGGACTGAACAATCAGCCCCAGCATTTT.

This rearrangement joins TRBV27 to TRBJ1-1, with 7 bases aligning to TRBD1. V was clipped by 5 bases and J by 3 bases; unmatched bases: 3. This CDR3 region has 13 residues. Germline CDR1 is MNHEY and CDR2 is SMNVEV (reference sequence). In nucleotides, the CDR3 is TGTGCCAGCAGTACCGACAGGGACACTGAAGCTTTCTTT. Translation: CASSTDRDTEAFF.

This chain connects TRBV7-9 to TRBJ2-5; 11 nucleotides align to TRBD1. The CDR3 runs to 16 residues. Germline values: CDR1 SEHNR, CDR2 FQNEAQ (reference sequence). Losses at the gene ends were 5 bases for V and 1 base for J; bases not matched to a gene: 6. The CDR3 here is CASSTRTGGLQETQYF. The DNA for the CDR3 is TGTGCCAGCAGCACCCGGACAGGGGGCCTCCAAGAGACCCAGTACTTC.